A selection of T cell receptor beta chains follows, all from one sample in a study of blood T cell repertoires in COVID-19. The repertoire was sequenced with immunoSEQ multiplex PCR; TCRdb's copy has only in-frame clones and lacks some. The table lists almost 200,000 clones, more than 70% of them singletons, with roughly 8.4% in the top ten. The sequencing input was PBMCs or T cells enriched from blood (not recorded which). Receptor source: a woman under 30 who had recovered from COVID-19. Both conserved end residues are part of each CDR3. The D gene is left open where the match is weak. The size field is filled for only some rows; it gives once, few, many or a size class.

clone_size	d_call	v_call	cdr3_length	j_call	cdr3_aa	cdr3_nt
-	-	TRBV5-1	11	TRBJ2-7	CASSSGAEQYF	TGCGCCAGCAGCTCTGGGGCCGAGCAGTACTTC
-	-	TRBV3-1/TRBV3-2	14	TRBJ1-4	CASSPTRRGEKLFF	TGTGCCAGCAGCCCGACCCGGAGGGGAGAAAAACTGTTTTTT
-	-	TRBV30	13	TRBJ1-1	CAWSGDSLTEAFF	TGTGCCTGGAGCGGGGATAGCCTCACTGAAGCTTTCTTT
-	TRBD2	TRBV9	15	TRBJ2-3	CASSASGGDTDTQYF	TGTGCCAGCAGCGCCAGCGGGGGGGACACAGATACGCAGTATTTT
-	-	TRBV3-1/TRBV3-2	14	TRBJ2-7	CASSPRGSSYEQYF	TGTGCCAGCAGCCCCCGGGGGAGCTCCTACGAGCAGTACTTC
once	-	TRBV28	16	TRBJ1-4	CASSYTVGLSNEKLFF	TGTGCCAGCAGTTACACCGTAGGACTGTCTAATGAAAAACTGTTTTTT
-	-	TRBV6-1	16	TRBJ1-6	CASSVYAGDSNSPLHF	TGTGCCAGCAGTGTATATGCAGGGGATAGTAATTCACCCCTCCACTTT
-	TRBD1	TRBV2	16	TRBJ2-1	CASSERGTASYNEQFF	TGTGCCAGCAGTGAGAGGGGGACAGCTTCCTACAATGAGCAGTTCTTC
-	TRBD2	TRBV7-9	17	TRBJ2-3	CASSLQLAGGQTDTQYF	TGTGCCAGCAGCCTCCAACTAGCGGGGGGGCAAACAGATACGCAGTATTTT
-	-	TRBV19	14	TRBJ1-6	CASSRQLDNSPLHF	TGTGCCAGTAGTCGACAGCTCGATAATTCACCCCTCCACTTT
once	-	TRBV6-1	14	TRBJ1-1	CASSEVGGSTEAFF	TGTGCCAGCAGTGAAGTGGGGGGGTCGACTGAAGCTTTCTTT
-	-	TRBV4-1	16	TRBJ1-6	CASSQDSGVYNSPLHF	TGCGCCAGCAGCCAAGATTCCGGGGTCTATAATTCACCCCTCCACTTT
-	-	TRBV28	11	TRBJ2-1	CASSFRNEQFF	TGTGCCAGCAGTTTCCGCAATGAGCAGTTCTTC
-	-	TRBV19	14	TRBJ1-5	CASSPGTPAVPQHF	TGTGCCAGTAGCCCTGGGACACCCGCCGTCCCCCAGCATTTT
-	TRBD1	TRBV12-5	15	TRBJ2-1	CASGPDRGTYNEQFF	TGTGCTAGTGGCCCTGACAGGGGGACATACAATGAGCAGTTCTTC
-	TRBD1	TRBV29-1	14	TRBJ1-1	CSGTKRTGNTEAFF	TGCAGCGGGACAAAAAGGACAGGGAACACTGAAGCTTTCTTT
-	TRBD1	TRBV5-4	14	TRBJ1-4	CASSPDRVGEKLFF	TGTGCCAGCAGCCCCGACAGGGTCGGTGAAAAACTGTTTTTT
-	TRBD1	TRBV5-4	14	TRBJ2-1	CASSSGQDFGEQFF	TGTGCCAGCAGCTCGGGACAGGATTTCGGTGAGCAGTTCTTC
-	-	TRBV7-9	14	TRBJ1-4	CASSLERQAVELFF	TGTGCCAGCAGCTTAGAGAGACAGGCCGTTGAACTGTTTTTT
-	-	TRBV28	16	TRBJ1-2	CASRTRRRQTNYGYTF	TGTGCCAGCAGAACCCGTCGGCGACAGACTAACTATGGCTACACCTTC
-	-	TRBV5-1	16	TRBJ2-3	CASSVSSLGPTDTQYF	TGCGCCAGCAGTGTATCCAGCCTGGGGCCTACAGATACGCAGTATTTT